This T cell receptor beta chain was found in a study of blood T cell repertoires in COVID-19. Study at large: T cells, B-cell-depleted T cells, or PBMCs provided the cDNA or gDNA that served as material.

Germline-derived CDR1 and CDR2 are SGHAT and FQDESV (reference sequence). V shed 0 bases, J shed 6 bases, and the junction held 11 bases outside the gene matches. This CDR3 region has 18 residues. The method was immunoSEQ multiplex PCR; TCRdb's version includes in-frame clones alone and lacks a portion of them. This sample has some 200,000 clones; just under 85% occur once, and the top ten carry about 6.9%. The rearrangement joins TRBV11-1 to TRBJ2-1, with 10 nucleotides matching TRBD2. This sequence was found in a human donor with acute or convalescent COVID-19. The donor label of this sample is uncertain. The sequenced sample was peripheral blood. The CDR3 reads CASSLASLAGVLSNEQFF. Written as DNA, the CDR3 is TGTGCCAGCAGCTTAGCGAGCCTAGCGGGAGTGTTATCCAATGAGCAGTTCTTC.